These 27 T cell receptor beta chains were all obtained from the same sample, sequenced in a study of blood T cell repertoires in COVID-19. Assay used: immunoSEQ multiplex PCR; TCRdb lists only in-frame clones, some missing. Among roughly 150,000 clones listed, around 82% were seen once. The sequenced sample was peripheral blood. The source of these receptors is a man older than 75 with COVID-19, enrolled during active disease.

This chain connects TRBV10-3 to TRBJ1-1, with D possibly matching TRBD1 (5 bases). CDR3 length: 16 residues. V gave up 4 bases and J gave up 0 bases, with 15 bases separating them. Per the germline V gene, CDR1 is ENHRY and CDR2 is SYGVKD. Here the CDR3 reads CAISGGGARMNTEAFF. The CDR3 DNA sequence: TGTGCCATCAGTGGGGGGGGAGCCCGAATGAACACTGAAGCTTTCTTT.

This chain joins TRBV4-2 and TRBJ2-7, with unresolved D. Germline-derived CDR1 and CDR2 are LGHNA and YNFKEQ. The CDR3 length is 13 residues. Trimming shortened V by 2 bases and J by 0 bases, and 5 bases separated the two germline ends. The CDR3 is CASSQPGSYEQYF. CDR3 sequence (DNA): TGTGCCAGCAGCCAACCGGGCTCCTACGAGCAGTACTTC.

The CDR3: CASSPSGGVYNEQFF. The DNA for the CDR3 is TGCGCCAGCAGCCCTAGCGGGGGAGTATACAATGAGCAGTTCTTC. The chain joins TRBV4-1 to TRBJ2-1; 10 nucleotides match TRBD2. From germline, CDR1 is MGHRA and CDR2 YSYEKL. The length of the CDR3 is 15 residues. The trim removed 4 bases at V and 4 bases at J, leaving 4 bases unmatched.

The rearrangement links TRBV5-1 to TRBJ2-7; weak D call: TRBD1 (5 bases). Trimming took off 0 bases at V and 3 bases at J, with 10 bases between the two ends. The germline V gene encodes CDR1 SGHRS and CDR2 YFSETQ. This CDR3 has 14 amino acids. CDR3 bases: TGCGCCAGCAGCTTGGTTGGACAACTCTACGAGCAGTACTTC. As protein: CASSLVGQLYEQYF. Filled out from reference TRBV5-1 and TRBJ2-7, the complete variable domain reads KAGVTQTPRYLIKTRGQQVTLSCSPISGHRSVSWYQQTPGQGLQFLFEYFSETQRNKGNFPGRFSGRQFSNSRSEMNVSTLELGDSALYLCASSLVGQLYEQYFGPGTRLTVT.

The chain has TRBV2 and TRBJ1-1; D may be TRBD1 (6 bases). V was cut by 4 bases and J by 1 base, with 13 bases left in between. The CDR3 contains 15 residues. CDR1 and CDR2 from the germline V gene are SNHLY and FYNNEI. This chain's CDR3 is CASSAQGPGNTEAFF. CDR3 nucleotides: TGTGCCAGCAGTGCTCAGGGGCCAGGGAACACTGAAGCTTTCTTT.

In DNA form, the CDR3 reads TGTGCCAGCAGCCAGGGGATCTACGAGCAGTACTTC. It codes for CASSQGIYEQYF. The gene calls are TRBV7-9 and TRBJ2-7; maybe TRBD1 (6 bases). The CDR3 totals 12 residues. Germline V gene data show CDR1 as SEHNR and CDR2 as FQNEAQ (reference sequence). V dropped 5 bases and J dropped 3 bases, with 8 bases sitting between them.

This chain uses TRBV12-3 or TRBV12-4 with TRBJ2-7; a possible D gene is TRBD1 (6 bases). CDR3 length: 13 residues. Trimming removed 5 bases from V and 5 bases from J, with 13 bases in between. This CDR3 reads CASSRGTVNEQYF. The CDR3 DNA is TGTGCCAGCAGTAGGGGGACCGTAAACGAGCAGTACTTC.

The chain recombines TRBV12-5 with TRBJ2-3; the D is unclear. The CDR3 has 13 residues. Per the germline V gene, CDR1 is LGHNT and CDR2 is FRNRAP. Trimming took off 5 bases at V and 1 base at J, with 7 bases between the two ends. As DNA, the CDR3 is TGTGCTAGTGGTCTGACTGGCACAGATACGCAGTATTTT. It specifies CASGLTGTDTQYF.

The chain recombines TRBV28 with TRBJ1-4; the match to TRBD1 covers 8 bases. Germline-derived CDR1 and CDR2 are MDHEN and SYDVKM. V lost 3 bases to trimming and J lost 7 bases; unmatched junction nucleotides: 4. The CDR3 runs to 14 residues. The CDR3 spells CASSFQGAREKLFF. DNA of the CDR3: TGTGCCAGCAGTTTTCAGGGGGCCCGTGAAAAACTGTTTTTT.

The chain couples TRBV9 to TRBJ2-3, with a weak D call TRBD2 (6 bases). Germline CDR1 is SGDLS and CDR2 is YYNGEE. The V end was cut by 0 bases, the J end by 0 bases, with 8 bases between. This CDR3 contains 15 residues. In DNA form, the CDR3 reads TGTGCCAGCAGCGTAGATGGGGGGAGCACAGATACGCAGTATTTT. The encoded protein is CASSVDGGSTDTQYF.

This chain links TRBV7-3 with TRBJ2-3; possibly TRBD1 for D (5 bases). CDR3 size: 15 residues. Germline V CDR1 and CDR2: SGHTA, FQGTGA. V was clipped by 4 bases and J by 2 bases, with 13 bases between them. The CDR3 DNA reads TGTGCCAGCAGCTCAGGGCAAGGGGTCACAGATACGCAGTATTTT. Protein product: CASSSGQGVTDTQYF. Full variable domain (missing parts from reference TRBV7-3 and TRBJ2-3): GAGVSQTPSNKVTEKGKYVELRCDPISGHTALYWYRQSLGQGPEFLIYFQGTGAADDSGLPNDRFFAVRPEGSVSTLKIQRTERGDSAVYLCASSSGQGVTDTQYFGPGTRLTVL.

The CDR3 loop is CASIRPGGNTEAFF. CDR3 coding DNA: TGTGCCAGTATCCGGCCAGGGGGGAACACTGAAGCTTTCTTT. The chain couples TRBV6-5 to TRBJ1-1, with 7 bases identical to TRBD1. J gave up 1 base and V 9 bases, and 8 bases lay outside the gene matches. The germline V gene encodes CDR1 MNHEY and CDR2 SVGAGI. This CDR3 is 14 amino acids long.

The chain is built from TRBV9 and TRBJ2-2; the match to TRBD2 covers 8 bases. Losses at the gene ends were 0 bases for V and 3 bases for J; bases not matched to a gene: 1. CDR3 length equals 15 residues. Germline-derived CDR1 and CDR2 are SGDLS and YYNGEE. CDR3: CASSVAGGHTGELFF. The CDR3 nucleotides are TGTGCCAGCAGCGTAGCGGGGGGGCACACCGGGGAGCTGTTTTTT.

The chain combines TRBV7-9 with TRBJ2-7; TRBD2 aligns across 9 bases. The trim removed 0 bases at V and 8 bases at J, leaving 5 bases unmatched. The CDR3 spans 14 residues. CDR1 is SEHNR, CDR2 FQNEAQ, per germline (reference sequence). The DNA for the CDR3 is TGTGCCAGCAGCTTAGCGCAGCGGGGGGTACAGCAGTACTTC. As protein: CASSLAQRGVQQYF.

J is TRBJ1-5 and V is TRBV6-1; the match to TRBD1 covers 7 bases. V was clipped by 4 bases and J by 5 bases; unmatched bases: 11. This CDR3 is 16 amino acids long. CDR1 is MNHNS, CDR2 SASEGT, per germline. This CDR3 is CASSALTGKRDQPQHF. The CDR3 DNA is TGTGCCAGCAGTGCCTTGACAGGGAAGCGGGATCAGCCCCAGCATTTT.

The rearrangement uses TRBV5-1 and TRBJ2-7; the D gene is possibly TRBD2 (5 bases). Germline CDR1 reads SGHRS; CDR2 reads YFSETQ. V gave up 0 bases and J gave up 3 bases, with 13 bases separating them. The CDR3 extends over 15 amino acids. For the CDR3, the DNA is TGCGCCAGCAGCTTGGTTCGGGGAATCGACTACGAGCAGTACTTC. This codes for CASSLVRGIDYEQYF.

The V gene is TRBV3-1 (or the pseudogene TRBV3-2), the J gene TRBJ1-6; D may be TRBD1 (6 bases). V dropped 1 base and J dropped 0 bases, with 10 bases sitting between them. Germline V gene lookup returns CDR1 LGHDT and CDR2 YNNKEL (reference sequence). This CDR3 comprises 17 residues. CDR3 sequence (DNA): TGTGCCAGCAGCCAAGTTACAGGGAGCTCCTATAATTCACCCCTCCACTTT. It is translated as CASSQVTGSSYNSPLHF.

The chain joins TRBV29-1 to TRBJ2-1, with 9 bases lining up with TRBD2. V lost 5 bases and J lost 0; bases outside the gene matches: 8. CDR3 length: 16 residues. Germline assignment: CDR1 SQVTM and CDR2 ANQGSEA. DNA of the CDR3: TGCAGCGTTCTGCGGGAGGGTTTGAGCTCCTACAATGAGCAGTTCTTC. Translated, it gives CSVLREGLSSYNEQFF.

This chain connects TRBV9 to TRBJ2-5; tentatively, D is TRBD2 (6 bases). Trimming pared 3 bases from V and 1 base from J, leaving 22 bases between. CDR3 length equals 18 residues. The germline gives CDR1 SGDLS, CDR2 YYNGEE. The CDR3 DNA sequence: TGTGCCAGCAGCGCTGACGGCGGGGTTTTCTACTTCCAAGAGACCCAGTACTTC. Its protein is CASSADGGVFYFQETQYF. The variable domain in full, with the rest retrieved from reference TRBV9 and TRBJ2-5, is DSGVTQTPKHLITATGQRVTLRCSPRSGDLSVYWYQQSLDQGLQFLIQYYNGEERAKGNILERFSAQQFPDLHSELNLSSLELGDSALYFCASSADGGVFYFQETQYFGPGTRLLVL.

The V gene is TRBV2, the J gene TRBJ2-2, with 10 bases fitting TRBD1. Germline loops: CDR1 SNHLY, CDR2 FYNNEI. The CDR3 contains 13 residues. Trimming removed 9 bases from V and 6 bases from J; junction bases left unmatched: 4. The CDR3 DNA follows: TGTGCCAGAGGGACAGGGGTACCCGGGGAGCTGTTTTTT. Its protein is CARGTGVPGELFF.

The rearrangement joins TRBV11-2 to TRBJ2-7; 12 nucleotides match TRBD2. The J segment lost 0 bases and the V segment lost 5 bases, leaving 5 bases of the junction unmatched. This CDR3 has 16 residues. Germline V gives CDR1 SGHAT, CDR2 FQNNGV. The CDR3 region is CASSERLAGDSYEQYF. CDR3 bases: TGTGCCAGCAGCGAGAGACTAGCGGGGGACTCCTACGAGCAGTACTTC.

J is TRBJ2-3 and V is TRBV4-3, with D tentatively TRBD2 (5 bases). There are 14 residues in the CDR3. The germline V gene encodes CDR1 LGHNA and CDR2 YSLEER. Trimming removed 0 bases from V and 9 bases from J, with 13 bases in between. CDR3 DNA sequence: TGCGCCAGCAGCCAAGAAACTAGATTAGACACGCAGTATTTT. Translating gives CASSQETRLDTQYF.

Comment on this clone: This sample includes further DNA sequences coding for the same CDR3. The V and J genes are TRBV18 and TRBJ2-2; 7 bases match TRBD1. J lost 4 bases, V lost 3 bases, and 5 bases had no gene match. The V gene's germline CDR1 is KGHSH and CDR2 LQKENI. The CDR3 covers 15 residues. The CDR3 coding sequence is TGTGCCAGCTCACCGAGACAGGGTGGCACCGGGGAGCTGTTTTTT. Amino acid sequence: CASSPRQGGTGELFF.

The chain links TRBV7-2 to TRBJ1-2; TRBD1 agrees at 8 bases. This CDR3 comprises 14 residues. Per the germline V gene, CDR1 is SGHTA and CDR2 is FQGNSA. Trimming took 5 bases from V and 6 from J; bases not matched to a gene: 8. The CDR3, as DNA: TGTGCCAGCAGCCCAGAGACAGGGGTTCATGGCTACACCTTC. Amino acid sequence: CASSPETGVHGYTF.

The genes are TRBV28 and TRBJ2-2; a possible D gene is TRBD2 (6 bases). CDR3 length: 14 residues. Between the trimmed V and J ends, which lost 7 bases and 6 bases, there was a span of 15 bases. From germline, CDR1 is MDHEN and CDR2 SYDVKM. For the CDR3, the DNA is TGTGCCAGCACCGTACCGAGCGGGTCCGGGGAGCTGTTTTTT. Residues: CASTVPSGSGELFF.

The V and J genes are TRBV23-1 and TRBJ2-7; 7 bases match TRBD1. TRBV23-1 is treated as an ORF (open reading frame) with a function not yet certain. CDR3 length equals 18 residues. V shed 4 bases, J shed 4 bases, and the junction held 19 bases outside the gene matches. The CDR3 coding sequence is TGCGCCAGCAGTCGCAAGAGTTCGACCGGGACAGAGTTTTACGAGCAGTACTTC. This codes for CASSRKSSTGTEFYEQYF.

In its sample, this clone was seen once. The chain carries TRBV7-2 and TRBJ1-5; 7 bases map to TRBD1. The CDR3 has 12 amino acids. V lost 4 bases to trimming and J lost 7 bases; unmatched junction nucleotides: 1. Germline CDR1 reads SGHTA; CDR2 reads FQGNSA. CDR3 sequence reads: CASSSGGQPQHF. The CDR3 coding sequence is TGTGCCAGCAGCTCAGGGGGGCAGCCCCAGCATTTT.